This paragraph reports one T cell receptor (beta chain). Its antigen is as yet unknown. The data belong to a study of post-analysis software for immune sequencing data. In the study overall: Recorded subtypes: relapsing-remitting, secondary progressive, progressive-relapsing; some patients unannotated.

Unique molecular identifiers were built into the TCR beta cDNA libraries. TCRdb re-called the PCR reads through MiXCR, storing one row per CDR3 protein. The sample records approximately 690,000 distinct CDR3 sequences, 59% being singletons. The V and J ends lost 4 bases and 10 bases respectively, with 15 bases between them. The CDR3 extends over 13 amino acids. In germline, CDR1 is SGHRS, CDR2 YFSETQ. Study findings and constraints: There were several TRBV segments more frequent in patients than controls, and TRBV5-6, TRBV5-1 and TRBV20-1 were among them. Patients with multiple sclerosis recorded significantly lower normalized Chao1 diversity than controls, the study found.

The sequence was collected from a girl aged 2-15 years with multiple sclerosis. This sequence joins TRBV5-1 and TRBJ2-1; D perhaps matches TRBD2 (5 bases). The sample taken for sequencing was blood. The CDR3 DNA sequence: TGCGCCAGCAGCCCTACTAGGGCCTGGGAGCAGTTCTTC. Translating it yields CASSPTRAWEQFF.